One T cell receptor (beta chain) is described in this entry. Sequence at one end of the junction differs from germline and may be a read error. Germline V gene lookup returns CDR1 KGHSH and CDR2 LQKENI. The CDR3 covers 16 residues. The data stem from a study of tumor-infiltrating lymphocytes in primary liver carcinoma. Germline DNA was also extracted, while the blood RNA originated from unsorted whole blood. Total RNA amounting to 500 ng was the source from which TCR beta cDNA was made with a constant-region primer. For TCR beta, libraries were produced by three nested multiplex PCR rounds using slightly modified ARM-PCR. Running 10 cycles apiece, the first two PCR rounds relied on TRBV1-TRBV30 forward primers together with a C-beta reverse primer. TCRdb re-called the multiplex PCR reads through MiXCR, storing one row per CDR3 protein. The table shows more than 150,000 distinct CDR3 sequences, with 50% to 75% occurring only once.

Sequenced sample: peripheral blood. This chain joins TRBV18 and TRBJ2-3; D not resolved. This sequence originates from a man between 40 and 49 years old with primary liver carcinoma and hepatitis B virus infection. CDR3 coding DNA: TGTGCCGGCTCACCATTAGGAATGGGCGGCACAGATACGCAGTATTTT. This translates into CAGSPLGMGGTDTQYF.